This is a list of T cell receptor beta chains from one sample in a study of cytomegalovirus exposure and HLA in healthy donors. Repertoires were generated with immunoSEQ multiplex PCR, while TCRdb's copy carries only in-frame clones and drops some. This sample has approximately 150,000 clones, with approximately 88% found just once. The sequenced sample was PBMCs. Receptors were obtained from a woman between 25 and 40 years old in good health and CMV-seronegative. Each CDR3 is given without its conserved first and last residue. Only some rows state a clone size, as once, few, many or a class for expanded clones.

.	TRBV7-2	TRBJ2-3	ASSYSGGRY
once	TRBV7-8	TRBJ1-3	ASSFWGQSSGNTIY
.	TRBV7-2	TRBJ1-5	ASSLATGANQPQH
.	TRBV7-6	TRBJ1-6	ASSLAERESPLH
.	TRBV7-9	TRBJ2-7	ASSPISPEQY
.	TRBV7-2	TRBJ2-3	ASSLGGLTDTQY
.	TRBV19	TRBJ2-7	ASSRTHSYEQY
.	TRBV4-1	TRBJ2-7	ASSPSTGTYEQY
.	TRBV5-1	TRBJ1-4	ASSLSGQQNEKLF
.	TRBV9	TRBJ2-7	ASSVGTSGYEQY
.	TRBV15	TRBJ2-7	ATSSDGQSYEQY
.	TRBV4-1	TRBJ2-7	ASSQAGTNSYEQY
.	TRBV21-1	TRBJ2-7	ASSMETSGMGTHYEQY
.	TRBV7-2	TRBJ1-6	AWGDRGSPLH
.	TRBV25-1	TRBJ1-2	ASSGRGDMGGYT
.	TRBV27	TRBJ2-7	ASSTTGQGYSEQY
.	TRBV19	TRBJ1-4	ASSQTEQGRREKLF
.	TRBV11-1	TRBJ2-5	ASSSASDKSLGTQY
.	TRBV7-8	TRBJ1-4	ASRPGQAVEGEKLF
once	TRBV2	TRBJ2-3	ASSETGRALADTQY
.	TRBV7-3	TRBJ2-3	ASSPSGTDTQY
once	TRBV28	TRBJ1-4	ASSPRGGSNEKLF
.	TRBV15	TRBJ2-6	ATSRRTAGANVLT
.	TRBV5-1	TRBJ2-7	ASSSRQPSYEQY
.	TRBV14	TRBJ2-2	ASSQVQGTGELF
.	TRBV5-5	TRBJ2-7	ASSLVRESEQY
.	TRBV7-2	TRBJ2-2	ASSLTSGGPNTGELF
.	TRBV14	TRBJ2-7	ASSPKLQGTYEQY
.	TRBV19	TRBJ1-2	ASSMVATGDVYGYT
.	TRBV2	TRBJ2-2	ASTRAGTGELF
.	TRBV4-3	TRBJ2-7	ASSQDRGNEQY
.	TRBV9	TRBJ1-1	ASSPGTPLANTEAF
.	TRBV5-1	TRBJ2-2	ASSLNRAGTGELF
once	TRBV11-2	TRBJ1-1	ASSPRGRDTEAF
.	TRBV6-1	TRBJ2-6	ASSEFPGLGSGANVLT
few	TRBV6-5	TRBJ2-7	ASRRGSSYEQY
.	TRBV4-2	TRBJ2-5	ASSQDPRETQY
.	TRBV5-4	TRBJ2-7	ASSKGLAGVRSFEQY
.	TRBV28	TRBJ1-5	ASRATGTVSGTPQH
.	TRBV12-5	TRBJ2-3	ASGRELDTQY
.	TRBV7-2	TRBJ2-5	ASSFSGTRETQY
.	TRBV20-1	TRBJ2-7	SAERELGQY
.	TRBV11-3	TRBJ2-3	ASSGGMVDTQY
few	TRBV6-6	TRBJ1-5	ASSARARGNQPQH
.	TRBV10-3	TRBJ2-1	AISGTSKNEQF
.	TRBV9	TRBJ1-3	ASSPTGVGNTIY
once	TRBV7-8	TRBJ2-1	ASSFSGASSYNEQF
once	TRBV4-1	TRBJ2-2	ASSQDRGRSGELF
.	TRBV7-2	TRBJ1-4	ASSFGTGVQANEKLF
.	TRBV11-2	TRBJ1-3	ASSLERTGSSNTIY
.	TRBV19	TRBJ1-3	ASSDRDRLGNTIY
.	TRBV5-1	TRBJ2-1	ASSPTEMTYNEQF
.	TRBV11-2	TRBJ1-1	ASSLSRNTEAF
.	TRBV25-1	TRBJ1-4	ASMRQGLEKLF
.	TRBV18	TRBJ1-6	ASSPFLSGNNSPLH